This is a list of T cell receptor beta chains from one sample in a study of STAT5B mutations in CD4+ large granular lymphocyte leukemia. Only in-frame clones appear in the TCRdb table, and some are missing; sequencing was by immunoSEQ multiplex PCR. The sample holds about 32,000 clones, 71% seen once. Input material: CD4+ T cells from blood buffy coats. Receptors originate from a human donor in good health. Both conserved end residues are part of each CDR3. The order of the fields is D gene, clone size, V gene, J gene, CDR3 protein, CDR3 DNA. A D gene is named only where the DNA matches it firmly. Some rows have no size entry. The others give once, few or many, or a class for an expanded clone.

D gene: TRBD1; clone size: -; V gene: TRBV7-2; J gene: TRBJ1-5; CDR3 protein: CASSASRTGVGNQPQHF; CDR3 DNA: TGTGCCAGCAGCGCCTCCCGGACAGGGGTAGGCAATCAGCCCCAGCATTTT
D gene: -; clone size: -; V gene: TRBV11-3; J gene: TRBJ2-1; CDR3 protein: CASSLEPPPSNEQFF; CDR3 DNA: TGTGCCAGCAGCTTAGAACCCCCCCCTAGCAATGAGCAGTTCTTC
D gene: TRBD1; clone size: -; V gene: TRBV6-4; J gene: TRBJ1-2; CDR3 protein: CASSDMAGGGYTF; CDR3 DNA: TGTGCCAGCAGTGACATGGCAGGGGGTGGCTACACCTTC
D gene: -; clone size: -; V gene: TRBV10-3; J gene: TRBJ2-5; CDR3 protein: CAISGGTQETQYF; CDR3 DNA: TGTGCCATCAGTGGGGGGACCCAAGAGACCCAGTACTTC
D gene: -; clone size: -; V gene: TRBV5-4; J gene: TRBJ2-2; CDR3 protein: CASSGQYTGELFF; CDR3 DNA: TGTGCCAGCAGTGGACAGTACACCGGGGAGCTGTTTTTT
D gene: TRBD2; clone size: -; V gene: TRBV9; J gene: TRBJ2-5; CDR3 protein: CASSVGGTSGGIYETQYF; CDR3 DNA: TGTGCCAGCAGCGTAGGTGGGACTAGCGGGGGGATCTATGAGACCCAGTACTTC
D gene: -; clone size: -; V gene: TRBV11-2; J gene: TRBJ2-3; CDR3 protein: CASSLGLGTDTQYF; CDR3 DNA: TGTGCCAGCAGCTTAGGACTGGGCACAGATACGCAGTATTTT
D gene: -; clone size: -; V gene: TRBV6-6; J gene: TRBJ1-6; CDR3 protein: CASSKESPLHF; CDR3 DNA: TGTGCCAGCAGTAAGGAATCACCCCTCCACTTT
D gene: -; clone size: few; V gene: TRBV5-4; J gene: TRBJ1-1; CDR3 protein: CASSLPGGANWKF; CDR3 DNA: TGTGCCAGCAGCTTGCCGGGGGGCGCAAATTGGAAATTT
D gene: -; clone size: -; V gene: TRBV9; J gene: TRBJ1-4; CDR3 protein: CASSVGVGRTEKLFF; CDR3 DNA: TGTGCCAGCAGCGTAGGTGTAGGGCGGACCGAAAAACTGTTTTTT
D gene: -; clone size: -; V gene: TRBV5-4; J gene: TRBJ2-3; CDR3 protein: CASKGNTDTQYF; CDR3 DNA: TGTGCCAGCAAGGGGAACACAGATACGCAGTATTTT
D gene: -; clone size: -; V gene: TRBV22-1; J gene: TRBJ1-4; CDR3 protein: CPGTFSWGPTNEKLFF; CDR3 DNA: TGTCCTGGGACATTTTCGTGGGGTCCAACTAATGAAAAACTGTTTTTT
D gene: -; clone size: -; V gene: TRBV6-1; J gene: TRBJ2-7; CDR3 protein: CASLFGPTREQYF; CDR3 DNA: TGTGCCAGCCTCTTCGGGCCCACTCGCGAGCAGTACTTC
D gene: -; clone size: few; V gene: TRBV6-5; J gene: TRBJ2-2; CDR3 protein: CASRSFPENAGELFF; CDR3 DNA: TGTGCCAGCCGGTCCTTCCCAGAAAACGCCGGGGAGCTGTTTTTT
D gene: -; clone size: few; V gene: TRBV30; J gene: TRBJ2-1; CDR3 protein: CAWAGDAYNEQFF; CDR3 DNA: TGTGCCTGGGCAGGGGATGCCTACAATGAGCAGTTCTTC